This T cell receptor (beta chain) was identified in a study of T cells after yellow fever vaccination. Study at large: Libraries from low-cell-number fractions were prepared with the SMART-Seq v4 Ultra Low Input RNA kit.

Germline V gene lookup returns CDR1 MRHNA and CDR2 SNTAGT. CDR3 length: 15 amino acids. V dropped 7 bases and J dropped 4 bases, with 19 bases sitting between them. This clonotype occurred a few times. Its antigen is undetermined. In making TCR cDNA, 5'RACE template switching added a universal primer site and UMIs to it. TCRdb itself ran the 5' RACE reads through MiXCR, one entry per CDR3 protein. The table shows around 350,000 distinct CDR3 sequences, with approximately 10% occurring only once. Study results and caveats: Although most clonotypes did not, a small share appeared in both CD4 and CD8 compartments. Clones from primary vaccination mostly reappeared after the booster (around 96% CD4, over 85% CD8).

This material consisted of PBMCs, taken on the day of the first yellow fever vaccination. This sequence joins TRBV6-4 and TRBJ1-2; TRBD1 might be the D (5 bases). This TCR derives from a man younger than 30 who received the YFV17D yellow fever vaccine. CDR3 residues: CASKRDATSAYGYTF. CDR3 nucleotide sequence: TGTGCCAGCAAACGGGACGCAACATCAGCCTATGGCTACACCTTC.